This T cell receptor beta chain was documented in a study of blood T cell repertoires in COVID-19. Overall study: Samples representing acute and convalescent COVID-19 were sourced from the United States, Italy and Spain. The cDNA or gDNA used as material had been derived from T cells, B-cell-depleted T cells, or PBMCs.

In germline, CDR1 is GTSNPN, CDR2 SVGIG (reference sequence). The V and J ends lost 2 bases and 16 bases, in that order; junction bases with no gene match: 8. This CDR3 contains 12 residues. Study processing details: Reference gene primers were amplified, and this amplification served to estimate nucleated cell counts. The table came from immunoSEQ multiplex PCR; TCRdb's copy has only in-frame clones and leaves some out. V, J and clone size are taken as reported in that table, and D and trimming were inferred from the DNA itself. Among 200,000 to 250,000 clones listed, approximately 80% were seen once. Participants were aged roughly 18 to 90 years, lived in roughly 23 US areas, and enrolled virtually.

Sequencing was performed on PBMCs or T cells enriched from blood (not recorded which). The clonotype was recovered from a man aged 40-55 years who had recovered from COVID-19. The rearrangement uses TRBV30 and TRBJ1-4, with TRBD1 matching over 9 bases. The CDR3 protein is CAWSPDRGYPFF. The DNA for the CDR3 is TGTGCCTGGAGTCCGGACAGGGGATATCCGTTTTTT.